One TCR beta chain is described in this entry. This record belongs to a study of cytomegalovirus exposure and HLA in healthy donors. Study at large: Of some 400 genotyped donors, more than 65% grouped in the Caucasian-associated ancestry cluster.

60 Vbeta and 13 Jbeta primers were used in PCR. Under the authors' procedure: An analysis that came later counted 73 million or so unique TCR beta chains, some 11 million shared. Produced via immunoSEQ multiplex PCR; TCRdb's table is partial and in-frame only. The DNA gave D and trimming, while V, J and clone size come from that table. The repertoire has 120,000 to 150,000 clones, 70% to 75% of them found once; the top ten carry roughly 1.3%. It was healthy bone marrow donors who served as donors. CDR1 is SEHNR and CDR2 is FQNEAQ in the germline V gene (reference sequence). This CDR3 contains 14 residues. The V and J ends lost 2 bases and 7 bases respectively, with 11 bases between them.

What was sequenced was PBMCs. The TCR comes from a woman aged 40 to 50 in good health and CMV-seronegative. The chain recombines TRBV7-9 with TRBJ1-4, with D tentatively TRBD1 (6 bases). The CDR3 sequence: CASSLRTDSEKLFF. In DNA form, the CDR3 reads TGTGCCAGCAGCTTACGGACAGACAGTGAAAAACTGTTTTTT.